These 7 T cell receptor beta chains share one sample of origin, sequenced in a study of T cells expressing NK-cell markers. Following a re-call of the 5' RACE reads, TCRdb has one entry per CDR3 protein and lacks DNA. This table holds roughly 150,000 distinct CDR3 sequences. Sample: blood T cells: a sorted CD56 or NKG2C T cell subset, CD4+ or CD8+ T cells, or bulk PBMC T cells (not recorded which). Every receptor here comes from a man aged 18-70 years in good health.

The CDR3 here is CASSISYTDTQYF. V gene TRBV7-9 combines with J gene TRBJ2-3. This CDR3 spans 13 amino acids. Germline CDR1 is SEHNR and CDR2 is FQNEAQ (reference sequence).

V gene TRBV21-1 combines with J gene TRBJ1-5. TRBV21-1 is tagged as a pseudogene. The CDR3 consists of 18 residues. This CDR3 is CASSGYGALGISNQPQHF.

This chain joins TRBV11-2 and TRBJ2-2; lacking DNA, the TRBD1 call made by TCRdb goes unchecked. This CDR3 is built from 15 residues. Germline V lookup: CDR1 SGHAT, CDR2 FQNNGV. This CDR3 reads CASSLGGTGAGELFF.

The chain joins TRBV4-2 to TRBJ2-3; as DNA is missing, the TRBD1 call by TCRdb cannot be tested. There are 16 residues in the CDR3. CDR1 and CDR2 (germline): LGHNA, YNFKEQ. This chain's CDR3 is CASSQDGGQGADTQYF.

This chain links TRBV20-1 with TRBJ2-7; the TCRdb call, TRBD2, lacks DNA for checking. The CDR3 runs 15 residues. Germline V lookup: CDR1 DFQATT, CDR2 SNEGSKA (reference sequence). The chain's CDR3 is CSARDLGGGGYEQYF.

This chain uses TRBV20-1 with TRBJ2-7; the TCRdb D gene call, TRBD1, has no DNA to confirm it. CDR1 is DFQATT, CDR2 SNEGSKA, per germline (reference sequence). The CDR3 is 15 amino acids. The CDR3 reads CSARDTVRGGYEQYF.

The chain joins TRBV20-1 to TRBJ1-3. CDR1 is DFQATT, CDR2 SNEGSKA, per germline (reference sequence). There are 15 residues in the CDR3. This CDR3 is CSARAGQGSGNTIYF.